These 26 T cell receptor beta chains originate from one sample sequenced in a study of blood T cell repertoires in COVID-19. The method was immunoSEQ multiplex PCR; TCRdb's version includes in-frame clones alone and lacks a portion of them. The sample records around 230,000 clones, about 88% being singletons. The sequenced sample was peripheral blood. These receptors all stem from a man in his forties or fifties with acute or convalescent COVID-19.

V usage is TRBV29-1 and J usage is TRBJ1-6; no firm D call. V lost 4 bases to trimming and J lost 14 bases, with 15 bases between them. Germline V CDR1 and CDR2: SQVTM, ANQGSEA. The CDR3 has 12 amino acids. The chain's CDR3 is CSVVGPNSSLHF. The CDR3 nucleotides are TGCAGCGTTGTGGGCCCCAACTCGTCCCTCCACTTT.

The rearrangement joins TRBV10-1 to TRBJ2-3; TRBD1 matches 8 bases. CDR1 and CDR2 (germline): WNHNN, SYGVQD (reference sequence). J gave up 13 bases and V 1 base, and 4 bases lay outside the gene matches. The CDR3 sequence is 12 residues long. CDR3 in DNA: TGCGCCAGCAGTGAGTGGACAGGGTTCGAGTATTTT. Protein: CASSEWTGFEYF.

The V and J genes are TRBV3-1 (or the pseudogene TRBV3-2) and TRBJ2-1, with D possibly being TRBD2 (7 bases). V was trimmed by 0 bases and J by 8 bases, leaving 23 bases between them. Germline lookup yields CDR1 LGHDT and CDR2 YNNKEL (reference sequence). This CDR3 is 18 amino acids long. The CDR3 spells CASSQDGRGARVRDEQFF. DNA of the CDR3: TGTGCCAGCAGCCAAGATGGACGGGGGGCAAGGGTTCGGGATGAGCAGTTCTTC.

This rearrangement joins TRBV5-1 to TRBJ2-2; tentative D call: TRBD1 (5 bases). V was pared by 0 bases and J by 3 bases, with 12 bases between. Per germline, CDR1 SGHRS and CDR2 YFSETQ. CDR3 length: 16 residues. CDR3 bases: TGCGCCAGCAGCTTGGCAGCAGGGCCCGACACCGGGGAGCTGTTTTTT. Its protein product is CASSLAAGPDTGELFF.

This rearrangement joins TRBV28 to TRBJ2-7; TRBD2 matches 9 bases. V trimming: 5 bases; J trimming: 4 bases; junction bases outside the gene matches: 9. The CDR3 covers 15 residues. CDR1 and CDR2 (germline): MDHEN, SYDVKM. CDR3 DNA sequence: TGTGCCAGCAGTGGACCCTGGACTAGCGATTACGAGCAGTACTTC. Its translation is CASSGPWTSDYEQYF.

The chain joins TRBV3-1 (or the pseudogene TRBV3-2) to TRBJ2-7; tentative D call: TRBD2 (7 bases). Germline V gene data show CDR1 as LGHDT and CDR2 as YNNKEL (reference sequence). The CDR3 sequence is 17 residues long. V dropped 0 bases and J dropped 3 bases, with 18 bases sitting between them. Written as DNA, the CDR3 is TGTGCCAGCAGCCAAGACTCCGGGGGGCTAGCCCTCTACGAGCAGTACTTC. Translated: CASSQDSGGLALYEQYF.

The CDR3 region has the DNA TGTGCCAGCAGCTTAGTACGGGACAGGGGGTGGGATACGCAGTATTTT. Amino acids: CASSLVRDRGWDTQYF. The rearrangement links TRBV7-2 to TRBJ2-3; TRBD1 matches 11 bases. The CDR3 has 16 amino acids. Germline values: CDR1 SGHTA, CDR2 FQGNSA. Losses at the gene ends were 1 base for V and 6 bases for J; bases not matched to a gene: 6. Variable domain in full (rest from reference TRBV7-2 and TRBJ2-3): GAGVSQSPSNKVTEKGKDVELRCDPISGHTALYWYRQSLGQGLEFLIYFQGNSAPDKSGLPSDRFSAERTGGSVSTLTIQRTQQEDSAVYLCASSLVRDRGWDTQYFGPGTRLTVL.

J is TRBJ2-7 and V is TRBV29-1; tentatively, D is TRBD1 (6 bases). Germline-derived CDR1 and CDR2 are SQVTM and ANQGSEA. This CDR3 is built from 15 residues. V lost 3 bases to trimming and J lost 2 bases, with 17 bases between them. CDR3 sequence (DNA): TGCAGCGTTGATACAAACAGGGTTGAGACCTACGAGCAGTACTTC. Translating it yields CSVDTNRVETYEQYF.

The chain uses TRBV4-3 and TRBJ2-1, with 14 bases matching TRBD2. CDR3 size: 16 residues. With 1 base clipped from V and 7 bases from J, the junction kept 3 bases outside the gene matches. Per germline, CDR1 LGHNA and CDR2 YSLEER. The CDR3 is CASSQVGLAGGNEQFF. CDR3 nucleotides: TGCGCCAGCAGCCAAGTCGGACTAGCGGGAGGAAATGAGCAGTTCTTC.

This clone was seen just once. This rearrangement joins TRBV28 to TRBJ2-4; TRBD1 agrees at 8 bases. The V segment lost 2 bases and the J segment 7 bases; nucleotides outside the gene matches: 7. This CDR3 has 15 amino acids. Germline V lookup: CDR1 MDHEN, CDR2 SYDVKM. As DNA, the CDR3 is TGTGCCAGCAGTTTACAGGGGGCGAGTTGGAACATTCAGTACTTC. Translating it yields CASSLQGASWNIQYF.

The chain joins TRBV19 to TRBJ2-1; no definite D call. The V gene's germline CDR1 is LNHDA and CDR2 SQIVND (reference sequence). The CDR3 covers 14 residues. Trimming took 5 bases from V and 6 from J, leaving 14 bases between them. The DNA of the CDR3 is TGTGCCAGTAGTCCTCGTTCTGACTCCAATGAGCAGTTCTTC. Its translation: CASSPRSDSNEQFF.

This rearrangement joins TRBV12-3 or TRBV12-4 to TRBJ1-4; TRBD1 is a possible D gene (6 bases). With 6 bases removed from V and 14 bases from J, the gap between germline ends came to 19 bases. The CDR3 is 13 amino acids. The CDR3 DNA follows: TGTGCCAGCAGCCCTACAGGGCTCCTGACGCTGTTTTTT. Protein sequence: CASSPTGLLTLFF.

Notes on this clone: Distinct nucleotide sequences in the sample also encode this CDR3. This chain links TRBV15 with TRBJ2-4; the D is unclear. The V gene lost 0 bases and the J gene lost 0 bases, with 6 bases spanning the gap. The CDR3 runs 15 residues. Germline lookup yields CDR1 LNHNV and CDR2 YYDKDF (reference sequence). The CDR3 is CATSRDPLAKNIQYF. The CDR3 DNA follows: TGTGCCACCAGCAGAGATCCCCTAGCCAAAAACATTCAGTACTTC.

The CDR3 reads CASTRTGGSYGYTF. The CDR3, as DNA: TGCGCCAGCACCAGGACAGGGGGCAGCTATGGCTACACCTTC. The J gene is TRBJ1-2, the V gene TRBV5-1, with 11 bases aligning to TRBD1. Germline-derived CDR1 and CDR2 are SGHRS and YFSETQ. V was pared by 6 bases and J by 4 bases, with 5 bases of the junction left unmatched. CDR3 length equals 14 residues.

The chain links TRBV18 to TRBJ2-2; TRBD1 aligns across 11 bases. Germline assignment: CDR1 KGHSH and CDR2 LQKENI. V gave up 3 bases and J gave up 7 bases; unmatched junction bases: 7. The CDR3 is made up of 16 amino acids. The CDR3 DNA follows: TGTGCCAGCTCACCCCCGGGACAGGGGGTGAACGGGGAGCTGTTTTTT. This encodes CASSPPGQGVNGELFF.

Only one count was recorded for this clone. The chain couples TRBV5-1 to TRBJ2-7; 7 positions agree with TRBD1. V shed 1 base and J 0 bases; nucleotides not matched to a gene: 4. From germline, CDR1 is SGHRS and CDR2 YFSETQ. The CDR3 is 15 residues long. CDR3: CASSLRQGDSYEQYF. CDR3 DNA: TGCGCCAGCAGCTTGCGGCAGGGGGACTCCTACGAGCAGTACTTC.

This chain links TRBV7-6 with TRBJ1-5; tentative D call: TRBD1 (6 bases). The CDR3 covers 15 residues. Trimming removed 1 base from V and 6 bases from J, with 13 bases in between. Germline CDR1 is SGHVS and CDR2 is FNYEAQ. The DNA for the CDR3 is TGTGCCAGCAGCTTAGGAGGGGGGGTTGGTCAGCCCCAGCATTTT. As protein: CASSLGGGVGQPQHF.

J is TRBJ2-7 and V is TRBV28; TRBD2 is a possible D gene (6 bases). Germline values: CDR1 MDHEN, CDR2 SYDVKM. Deletions cut 7 bases from V and 3 bases from J, with 10 bases between. This CDR3 is 12 amino acids long. CDR3 in DNA: TGTGCCAGCAACGGGAGAGGCTACGAGCAGTACTTC. Its translation: CASNGRGYEQYF.

This chain uses TRBV11-3 with TRBJ2-3, with D perhaps matching TRBD2 (6 bases). The V end lost 1 base, the J end lost 4 bases, and 9 bases lay between the germline ends. Germline V gene data show CDR1 as SGHNT and CDR2 as YENEEA. This CDR3 region has 14 residues. The CDR3 sequence is CASSLARGADTQYF. Written as DNA, the CDR3 is TGTGCCAGCAGCTTAGCGCGGGGCGCAGATACGCAGTATTTT.

Only one count was recorded for this clone. The chain recombines TRBV30 with TRBJ1-2; TRBD1 might be the D (5 bases). Trimming left V 3 bases short and J 4 bases short, with 15 bases between. The germline V gene encodes CDR1 GTSNPN and CDR2 SVGIG (reference sequence). The CDR3 length is 14 residues. The CDR3 sequence is CAWRGRGYLYGYTF. The CDR3 coding sequence is TGTGCCTGGAGGGGGCGCGGTTACCTCTATGGCTACACCTTC.

This clone was detected once. The chain employs TRBV7-9 and TRBJ2-5; D is uncertain. Germline V CDR1 and CDR2: SEHNR, FQNEAQ (reference sequence). V gave up 7 bases and J gave up 4 bases, with 10 bases separating them. CDR3 length: 12 amino acids. CDR3 sequence (DNA): TGTGCCAGCACCCTAAGCCCAGAGACCCAGTACTTC. This sequence encodes CASTLSPETQYF.

J is TRBJ1-6 and V is TRBV7-8; 11 bases are shared with TRBD1. V was pared by 3 bases and J by 2 bases, with 3 bases of the junction left unmatched. The CDR3 covers 17 residues. From germline, CDR1 is SGHVS and CDR2 FQNEAQ. CDR3 in DNA: TGTGCCAGCAGCTTTACGGGACAGGGGGCCTATAATTCACCCCTCCACTTT. This codes for CASSFTGQGAYNSPLHF.

This chain joins TRBV9 and TRBJ2-3; 11 bases align to TRBD2. Germline V lookup: CDR1 SGDLS, CDR2 YYNGEE. This CDR3 has 19 residues. The V gene end was trimmed by 2 bases and the J gene end by 3 bases; junction bases not matched to a gene: 14. In DNA form, the CDR3 reads TGTGCCAGCAGCGTCGGGGGGACTAGCGGAGAGTTGGGGACAGATACGCAGTATTTT. Protein: CASSVGGTSGELGTDTQYF.

This clone was seen just once. The V call is TRBV13, the J call TRBJ2-7, with TRBD2 matching 8 bases. Trimming took 4 bases from V and 3 from J; bases not matched to a gene: 8. This CDR3 is built from 15 residues. Germline-derived CDR1 and CDR2 are PRHDT and FYEKMQ (reference sequence). CDR3 region: CASSYERGPNYEQYF. The CDR3, as DNA: TGTGCCAGCAGCTATGAGCGGGGGCCCAACTACGAGCAGTACTTC.

The J gene is TRBJ2-6, the V gene TRBV7-2, with no clear D. The CDR3 is 14 residues long. V was shortened by 5 bases and J by 4 bases, with 9 bases between the two germline ends. Germline CDR1 reads SGHTA; CDR2 reads FQGNSA. Here the CDR3 reads CASSPRRGANVLTF. CDR3 coding DNA: TGTGCCAGCAGCCCCCGGAGAGGGGCCAACGTCCTGACTTTC.

The rearrangement uses TRBV4-1 and TRBJ2-7; the D is unclear. This CDR3 contains 14 residues. V was shortened by 3 bases and J by 1 base, with 10 bases between the two germline ends. Germline V CDR1 and CDR2: MGHRA, YSYEKL. CDR3 region: CASSHFLGSYEQYF. The CDR3 coding sequence is TGCGCCAGCAGCCACTTCCTCGGTTCCTACGAGCAGTACTTC.